This T cell receptor beta chain was documented in a study of post-analysis software for immune sequencing data. Overall study results and limits: TRBV5-6, TRBV5-1 and TRBV20-1 belonged to a set of a handful of TRBV segments that were more frequent in patients than controls. Relative to controls, patients with multiple sclerosis showed significantly lower normalized Chao1 diversity. Analysis by F measure revealed that same-batch samples clustered strongly together.

This clonotype was recorded at least ten times. Its antigen is unidentified. The authors incorporated unique molecular identifiers into the TCR beta cDNA libraries. The yield from about 1 to 10 million T cells was approximately 500,000 cDNA molecules in total. TCRdb re-analysed the PCR reads in MiXCR, keeping a single row per CDR3 protein. The sample consists of approximately 730,000 distinct CDR3 sequences, roughly 27% of them appearing once. From germline, CDR1 is MNHEY and CDR2 SVGEGT. CDR3 length equals 20 residues. The trim removed 6 bases at V and 7 bases at J, leaving 24 bases unmatched. Material for sequencing was blood. The J gene is TRBJ2-1, the V gene TRBV6-2 or TRBV6-3, with 10 bases aligning to TRBD2. This TCR derives from a girl aged 10 to 17 with multiple sclerosis. CDR3: CASSHIQGLAGARRGNEQFF. CDR3 nucleotide sequence: TGTGCCAGCAGCCACATACAGGGGCTAGCGGGGGCCCGGAGGGGGAATGAGCAGTTCTTC.